The 32 T cell receptor beta chains presented below share a single source sample, sequenced in a study of blood T cell repertoires in COVID-19. Here immunoSEQ multiplex PCR was the method, and the copy in TCRdb shows in-frame clones only, minus some. The sample lists about 270,000 clones; 80% to 95% were seen once. The sequencing sample was made of PBMCs or T cells enriched from blood (not recorded which). These receptors were taken from a man aged 40-50 years who had been exposed to COVID-19.

This clone occurred once. V usage is TRBV9 and J usage is TRBJ2-7, with TRBD2 matching over 13 bases. V shed 4 bases and J 5 bases; nucleotides not matched to a gene: 0. Germline CDR1 reads SGDLS; CDR2 reads YYNGEE. The CDR3 spans 13 residues. The CDR3 here is CASSTSGRDEQYF. In DNA, the CDR3 is TGTGCCAGCAGCACTAGCGGGAGGGACGAGCAGTACTTC.

The sample holds one count of this clone. The chain employs TRBV27 and TRBJ2-1; 13 positions agree with TRBD2. Trimming took 6 bases from V and 8 from J; bases not matched to a gene: 4. The CDR3 is 14 amino acids. Germline CDR1 reads MNHEY; CDR2 reads SMNVEV (reference sequence). The DNA of the CDR3 is TGTGCCAGCAGAGGACTAGCGGGAGCCGATGAGCAGTTCTTC. Amino acid sequence: CASRGLAGADEQFF.

CDR3 amino acids: CASSLDVGLGNTIYF. The CDR3 DNA reads as TGTGCCAGCAGCTTAGATGTGGGGCTGGGAAACACCATATATTTT. V gene TRBV7-6 combines with J gene TRBJ1-3, with D possibly matching TRBD1 (5 bases). V was pared by 1 base and J by 4 bases, with 11 bases between. The CDR3 consists of 15 residues. CDR1 and CDR2 from the germline V gene are SGHVS and FNYEAQ. Full variable domain (outside the CDR3, taken from reference TRBV7-6 and TRBJ1-3): GAGVSQSPRYKVTKRGQDVALRCDPISGHVSLYWYRQALGQGPEFLTYFNYEAQQDKSGLPNDRFSAERPEGSISTLTIQRTEQRDSAMYRCASSLDVGLGNTIYFGEGSWLTVV.

This clone has just one count. The CDR3 loop reads CASSQDSTVYEQYF. CDR3 DNA: TGCGCCAGCAGCCAAGATTCGACAGTCTACGAGCAGTACTTC. The V and J genes are TRBV4-1 and TRBJ2-7, with D possibly matching TRBD1 (5 bases). The CDR3 covers 14 residues. CDR1 is MGHRA, CDR2 YSYEKL, per germline. V lost 0 bases, J lost 3 bases, and 9 bases lay in between.

This chain links TRBV24-1 with TRBJ2-3, with TRBD1 matching 8 bases. This CDR3 comprises 15 residues. Germline CDR1 reads KGHDR; CDR2 reads SFDVKD. The V segment lost 4 bases and the J segment 2 bases; nucleotides outside the gene matches: 4. In DNA form, the CDR3 reads TGTGCCACCAGTGACCCGACAGGGGCCACAGATACGCAGTATTTT. It encodes CATSDPTGATDTQYF.

In this sample, this clone turned up once. This chain links TRBV6-5 with TRBJ2-5, with D tentatively TRBD1 (5 bases). The CDR3 loop spans 14 amino acids. Trimming cost V 2 bases and J 1 base, with 8 bases left between them. Looked up from germline, CDR1 is MNHEY and CDR2 is SVGAGI. DNA for the CDR3: TGTGCCAGCAGTTACGGGGCAGTCCAAGAGACCCAGTACTTC. Protein sequence: CASSYGAVQETQYF.

V gene TRBV6-5 combines with J gene TRBJ2-7, with 9 bases aligning to TRBD2. CDR3 length: 15 residues. V dropped 5 bases and J dropped 7; count of bases not matched to a gene: 12. CDR1 is MNHEY, CDR2 SVGAGI, per germline. The DNA of the CDR3 is TGTGCCAGCAGTACGGGTAGCGGGAGAGCTGGGGAGCAGTACTTC. Residues: CASSTGSGRAGEQYF.

This clone was observed a single time. J is TRBJ1-4 and V is TRBV9, with D hard to call. Germline lookup yields CDR1 SGDLS and CDR2 YYNGEE. The CDR3 spans 15 residues. V was pared by 0 bases and J by 1 base, with 7 bases between. CDR3 bases: TGTGCCAGCAGCGTAGATATCAGAACTAATGAAAAACTGTTTTTT. It encodes CASSVDIRTNEKLFF.

The chain employs TRBV28 and TRBJ2-1, with TRBD1 matching over 9 bases. Per the germline V gene, CDR1 is MDHEN and CDR2 is SYDVKM. Losses at the gene ends were 9 bases for V and 3 bases for J; bases not matched to a gene: 15. The CDR3 is 17 amino acids. The DNA for the CDR3 is TGTGCCAGTAAATTAGAACAGGGGGCAGAGGGCTACAATGAGCAGTTCTTC. Amino acid sequence: CASKLEQGAEGYNEQFF.

The chain has TRBV4-3 and TRBJ2-1; 11 positions agree with TRBD2. This CDR3 region has 16 residues. V dropped 0 bases and J dropped 5; count of bases not matched to a gene: 3. Germline CDR1 reads LGHNA; CDR2 reads YSLEER. Here the CDR3 reads CASSQEPSGRHNEQFF. CDR3 in DNA: TGCGCCAGCAGCCAAGAACCTAGCGGGAGGCACAATGAGCAGTTCTTC.

The gene calls are TRBV27 and TRBJ2-7; 11 bases align to TRBD1. The ends lost 4 bases at V and 6 bases at J; junction bases unmatched: 8. The CDR3 length is 15 residues. Germline lookup yields CDR1 MNHEY and CDR2 SMNVEV (reference sequence). CDR3 coding DNA: TGTGCCAGCAGTTCCCCGGGACAGGGGGTACCCGAGCAGTACTTC. Its translation: CASSSPGQGVPEQYF.

The genes are TRBV27 and TRBJ1-2, with 8 bases aligning to TRBD1. With V trimmed by 5 bases and J by 3 bases, 5 bases remained unmatched. The CDR3 totals 14 residues. Germline loops: CDR1 MNHEY, CDR2 SMNVEV (reference sequence). The DNA of the CDR3 is TGTGCCAGCAGTACGAGACAGGGGCACTATGGCTACACCTTC. The encoded protein is CASSTRQGHYGYTF.

This sequence joins TRBV28 and TRBJ1-5; possibly TRBD1 for D (6 bases). V was pared by 5 bases and J by 1 base, with 18 bases between. CDR3 length: 17 amino acids. Germline V gene sequence: CDR1 MDHEN, CDR2 SYDVKM. The CDR3 spells CASSPAGGKGSNQPQHF. The CDR3 coding sequence is TGTGCCAGCAGTCCCGCGGGGGGCAAAGGGAGCAATCAGCCCCAGCATTTT.

The genes are TRBV15 and TRBJ1-4; no firm D call. Trimming cost V 1 base and J 8 bases, with 8 bases left between them. The germline CDR1 and CDR2 sequences are LNHNV and YYDKDF (reference sequence). The CDR3 has 13 amino acids. The DNA for the CDR3 is TGTGCCACCAGCAGAGGAGTCGAGGAAAAACTGTTTTTT. This sequence encodes CATSRGVEEKLFF.

This chain links TRBV28 with TRBJ2-5, with a tentative D call TRBD2 (5 bases). Trimming took off 2 bases at V and 2 bases at J, with 9 bases between the two ends. CDR1 MDHEN and CDR2 SYDVKM come from the germline V gene. This CDR3 comprises 14 residues. The CDR3 nucleotides are TGTGCCAGCAGTTTACAGAGGGCTCAAGAGACCCAGTACTTC. The encoded protein is CASSLQRAQETQYF.

The rearrangement joins TRBV19 to TRBJ1-5; 7 nucleotides line up with TRBD1. With 7 bases clipped from V and 6 bases from J, the junction kept 9 bases outside the gene matches. Germline V gene lookup returns CDR1 LNHDA and CDR2 SQIVND (reference sequence). This CDR3 is built from 14 residues. The CDR3 is CASTLTGVRQPQHF. CDR3 in DNA: TGTGCCAGTACCCTAACAGGGGTCCGTCAGCCCCAGCATTTT. The full variable domain, its missing parts supplied by reference TRBV19 and TRBJ1-5, is DGGITQSPKYLFRKEGQNVTLSCEQNLNHDAMYWYRQDPGQGLRLIYYSQIVNDFQKGDIAEGYSVSREKKESFPLTVTSAQKNPTAFYLCASTLTGVRQPQHFGDGTRLSIL.

The V and J genes are TRBV5-4 and TRBJ2-2, with 9 bases matching TRBD1. Looked up from germline, CDR1 is SGHNT and CDR2 is YYREEE (reference sequence). With 3 bases clipped from V and 3 bases from J, the junction kept 9 bases outside the gene matches. There are 17 residues in the CDR3. The CDR3 nucleotides read TGTGCCAGCAGCTCGACCCTGAGGACAGGGGACACCGGGGAGCTGTTTTTT. It yields the protein CASSSTLRTGDTGELFF.

The chain uses TRBV25-1 and TRBJ1-4; D ambiguous. The ends were cut back, 4 bases at V and 7 bases at J, with 10 bases in the middle. Germline-derived CDR1 and CDR2 are MGHDK and SYGVNS. There are 13 residues in the CDR3. The CDR3 region is CASSAMGSEKLFF. In DNA, the CDR3 is TGTGCCAGCAGTGCGATGGGGAGTGAAAAACTGTTTTTT. The entire variable domain, with the rest obtained from reference TRBV25-1 and TRBJ1-4, is as follows: EADIYQTPRYLVIGTGKKITLECSQTMGHDKMYWYQQDPGMELHLIHYSYGVNSTEKGDLSSESTVSRIRTEHFPLTLESARPSHTSQYLCASSAMGSEKLFFGSGTQLSVL.

The V gene is TRBV10-3, the J gene TRBJ2-7; a possible D gene is TRBD2 (5 bases). Germline V lookup: CDR1 ENHRY, CDR2 SYGVKD. Between the trimmed V and J ends, which lost 4 bases and 4 bases, there was a span of 14 bases. The CDR3 consists of 14 residues. CDR3 bases: TGTGCCATCAGTGCCATGGGGAGAGGTTACGAGCAGTACTTC. It translates to CAISAMGRGYEQYF.

The V and J genes are TRBV7-2 and TRBJ2-7; 10 nucleotides line up with TRBD2. With V trimmed by 4 bases and J by 2 bases, 5 bases remained unmatched. The CDR3 covers 15 residues. Germline V gene data show CDR1 as SGHTA and CDR2 as FQGNSA. The CDR3 protein is CASSWTSGGTYEQYF. CDR3 nucleotides: TGTGCCAGCAGCTGGACTAGCGGAGGAACCTACGAGCAGTACTTC.

The chain carries TRBV12-5 and TRBJ2-1, with TRBD2 matching 9 bases. The J segment lost 1 base and the V segment lost 2 bases, leaving 6 bases of the junction unmatched. Per the germline V gene, CDR1 is LGHNT and CDR2 is FRNRAP. The CDR3 covers 17 residues. CDR3 sequence reads: CASGLNRLAASYNEQFF. In DNA form, the CDR3 reads TGTGCTAGTGGTTTGAACCGACTAGCGGCTTCCTACAATGAGCAGTTCTTC.

The J gene is TRBJ1-2, the V gene TRBV4-2, with D perhaps TRBD1 (5 bases). Germline values: CDR1 LGHNA, CDR2 YNFKEQ. This CDR3 is 15 amino acids long. Between the trimmed V and J ends, which lost 1 base and 3 bases, there was a span of 12 bases. The CDR3 is CASSQGGGEHYGYTF. CDR3 in DNA: TGTGCCAGCAGCCAAGGTGGAGGGGAGCACTATGGCTACACCTTC.

The V call is TRBV5-1, the J call TRBJ2-1; TRBD2 aligns across 10 bases. Unmatched junction bases numbered 3, after V lost 0 bases and J lost 3 bases. Germline assignment: CDR1 SGHRS and CDR2 YFSETQ. This CDR3 is 16 amino acids long. As DNA, the CDR3 is TGCGCCAGCAGCTTGGGTGTAGCGGGGGGCTACAATGAGCAGTTCTTC. Its protein is CASSLGVAGGYNEQFF.

This sequence joins TRBV18 and TRBJ2-3; no clear D gene. This CDR3 has 12 residues. CDR1 is KGHSH and CDR2 is LQKENI in the germline V gene. With 2 bases removed from V and 5 bases from J, the gap between germline ends came to 5 bases. The CDR3: CASSPAKDTQYF. For the CDR3, the DNA is TGTGCCAGCTCACCAGCGAAAGATACGCAGTATTTT.

The V gene is TRBV7-3, the J gene TRBJ2-3; perhaps TRBD2 as D (7 bases). The CDR3 consists of 15 residues. V was cut by 1 base and J by 5 bases, with 13 bases left in between. Germline-derived CDR1 and CDR2 are SGHTA and FQGTGA. The CDR3 is CASSLNQGRGDTQYF. For the CDR3, the DNA is TGTGCCAGCAGCTTAAATCAGGGGAGGGGAGATACGCAGTATTTT.

This chain uses TRBV14 with TRBJ2-1; tentative D call: TRBD2 (5 bases). The CDR3 contains 14 residues. Germline assignment: CDR1 SGHDN and CDR2 FVKESK. The V end was cut by 0 bases, the J end by 6 bases, with 9 bases between. This CDR3 is CASSQETKVNEQFF. DNA of the CDR3: TGTGCCAGCAGCCAAGAGACTAAGGTCAATGAGCAGTTCTTC.

This clone has just one count. This chain uses TRBV11-2 with TRBJ2-3; 12 bases are a match to TRBD2. CDR3 length: 14 amino acids. The V gene's germline CDR1 is SGHAT and CDR2 FQNNGV. V lost 1 base to trimming and J lost 13 bases; unmatched junction nucleotides: 6. The CDR3 here is CASSLGLAGGPEYF. The CDR3 coding sequence is TGTGCCAGCAGCTTAGGGCTAGCGGGAGGGCCGGAGTATTTT.

This clone was recorded once. The CDR3 region is CASSLKRSGRTNTGELFF. The CDR3 DNA sequence: TGTGCCAGCAGCTTAAAAAGGTCTGGACGGACAAACACCGGGGAGCTGTTTTTT. V gene TRBV5-4 combines with J gene TRBJ2-2, with D perhaps TRBD1 (5 bases). Germline V gives CDR1 SGHNT, CDR2 YYREEE (reference sequence). V was pared by 2 bases and J by 2 bases, with 19 bases between. The CDR3 consists of 18 residues.

The chain joins TRBV29-1 to TRBJ2-7, with D maybe TRBD2 (5 bases). Trimming pared 5 bases from V and 0 bases from J, leaving 8 bases between. The CDR3 consists of 12 residues. Germline CDR1 SQVTM, CDR2 ANQGSEA. The CDR3 DNA is TGCAGCGTTTGGACTTACTCCTACGAGCAGTACTTC. Translation: CSVWTYSYEQYF.

The chain employs TRBV6-4 and TRBJ2-1, with TRBD2 matching 8 bases. CDR3 length: 15 residues. Losses at the gene ends were 4 bases for V and 2 bases for J; bases not matched to a gene: 4. Germline V gene sequence: CDR1 MRHNA, CDR2 SNTAGT. The CDR3 is CASSVAGPPYNEQFF. The CDR3 bases are TGTGCCAGCAGTGTAGCGGGACCTCCCTACAATGAGCAGTTCTTC.

This chain links TRBV27 with TRBJ2-2, with 10 positions matching TRBD1. This CDR3 is 15 amino acids long. Germline CDR1 MNHEY, CDR2 SMNVEV (reference sequence). Trimming removed 5 bases from V and 7 bases from J; junction bases left unmatched: 7. Written as DNA, the CDR3 is TGTGCCAGCAGTCACCGACAGGGGGCTGGCGGGGAGCTGTTTTTT. Protein: CASSHRQGAGGELFF.

V and J are TRBV6-5 and TRBJ2-1; TRBD2 matches at 7 bases. This CDR3 has 15 residues. Germline V gene lookup returns CDR1 MNHEY and CDR2 SVGAGI. V lost 2 bases, J lost 1 base, and 2 bases stayed unmatched. DNA for the CDR3: TGTGCCAGCAGTTACGGCGGGAGATCCTACAATGAGCAGTTCTTC. It translates to CASSYGGRSYNEQFF.